These 19 T cell receptor beta chains were sequenced from one sample in a study of cytomegalovirus exposure and HLA in healthy donors. Vbeta (60) and Jbeta (13) primers were used in the PCR. Only in-frame clones appear in the TCRdb table, and some are missing; sequencing was by immunoSEQ multiplex PCR. The repertoire holds around 150,000 clones, 83% seen once, with 4.1% in the top ten. The sequenced sample was PBMCs. Receptors originate from a man between 50 and 59 years old in good health and CMV-seropositive.

The rearrangement uses TRBV4-2 and TRBJ2-5; 8 bases are a match to TRBD2. The CDR3 runs to 15 residues. Per the germline V gene, CDR1 is LGHNA and CDR2 is YNFKEQ. With 1 base clipped from V and 5 bases from J, the junction kept 6 bases outside the gene matches. CDR3 region: CASSQGAGDMETQYF. Here the CDR3 DNA reads TGTGCCAGCAGCCAAGGAGCGGGAGATATGGAGACCCAGTACTTC.

This chain uses TRBV5-1 with TRBJ1-2, with a tentative D call TRBD1 (6 bases). Trimming stripped 0 bases from V and 3 bases from J, with 18 bases between. CDR3 length: 17 residues. Germline V gene lookup returns CDR1 SGHRS and CDR2 YFSETQ. The CDR3 here is CASSLEGGGRGDYGYTF. Written as DNA, the CDR3 is TGCGCCAGCAGCTTGGAAGGTGGGGGCAGAGGGGACTATGGCTACACCTTC.

This clone has more than one count but fewer than ten. The chain joins TRBV6-6 to TRBJ2-2; D gene unclear. V lost 2 bases and J lost 6, with 7 bases in between. CDR1 is MNHNY, CDR2 SVGAGI, per germline (reference sequence). The CDR3 sequence is 13 residues long. The CDR3 sequence is CASSYAGAGELFF. The DNA for the CDR3 is TGTGCCAGCAGTTACGCTGGAGCCGGGGAGCTGTTTTTT.

This clone appeared once. The gene calls are TRBV6-6 and TRBJ2-7; 8 bases are shared with TRBD1. The CDR3 consists of 14 residues. With 6 bases clipped from V and 5 bases from J, the junction kept 9 bases outside the gene matches. Germline CDR1 MNHNY, CDR2 SVGAGI (reference sequence). This chain's CDR3 is CASSPPGGPNEQYF. CDR3 sequence (DNA): TGTGCCAGCAGCCCCCCAGGGGGCCCTAACGAGCAGTACTTC.

The chain uses TRBV6-6 and TRBJ1-1, with TRBD1 matching over 8 bases. The V gene end was trimmed by 5 bases and the J gene end by 0 bases; junction bases not matched to a gene: 5. Germline CDR1 and CDR2: MNHNY and SVGAGI (reference sequence). The CDR3 runs to 15 residues. The CDR3 DNA reads TGTGCCAGCAGTAACGACAGGGGCATGAACACTGAAGCTTTCTTT. It is translated as CASSNDRGMNTEAFF.

The chain recombines TRBV28 with TRBJ2-6; D remains unclear. The CDR3 is 14 residues long. Germline V gene sequence: CDR1 MDHEN, CDR2 SYDVKM. V was cut by 6 bases and J by 0 bases, with 6 bases left in between. CDR3 DNA: TGTGCCAGCAGGCTCAGCTCTGGGGCCAACGTCCTGACTTTC. Its translation: CASRLSSGANVLTF.

The chain joins TRBV6-1 to TRBJ1-1, with D unresolved. Trimming left V 3 bases short and J 2 bases short, with 16 bases between. This CDR3 spans 16 amino acids. Germline-derived CDR1 and CDR2 are MNHNS and SASEGT. The CDR3 DNA reads as TGTGCCAGCAGTGACCCCCGCCCCGGAGGCAACACTGAAGCTTTCTTT. This codes for CASSDPRPGGNTEAFF.

The chain is built from TRBV27 and TRBJ2-1; 9 bases fit TRBD2. Germline trimming cut 2 bases from V and 5 bases from J; bases unmatched to any gene: 4. CDR1 and CDR2 from the germline V gene are MNHEY and SMNVEV (reference sequence). The CDR3 has 15 residues. For the CDR3, the DNA is TGTGCCAGCAGTTTAAGGCGGGAGGGCCACAATGAGCAGTTCTTC. Its protein is CASSLRREGHNEQFF.

This chain joins TRBV10-2 and TRBJ2-7; D gene uncertain. CDR3 length: 14 residues. Trimming pared 2 bases from V and 2 bases from J, leaving 10 bases between. The germline gives CDR1 WSHSY, CDR2 SAAADI. This CDR3 is CASSEGGITYEQYF. The CDR3 DNA reads TGCGCCAGCAGTGAGGGCGGAATAACCTACGAGCAGTACTTC.

The chain is built from TRBV28 and TRBJ2-7, with TRBD2 matching over 12 bases. Germline V CDR1 and CDR2: MDHEN, SYDVKM. The V and J ends lost 6 bases and 7 bases, in that order; junction bases with no gene match: 13. The CDR3 is 16 amino acids. The CDR3: CASRTRTSGTPGEQYF. The CDR3, as DNA: TGTGCCAGCAGGACTCGGACTAGCGGGACCCCAGGAGAGCAGTACTTC.

The chain links TRBV28 to TRBJ1-5, with 7 bases lining up with TRBD1. The J segment lost 0 bases and the V segment lost 6 bases, leaving 11 bases of the junction unmatched. From germline, CDR1 is MDHEN and CDR2 SYDVKM. CDR3 length equals 17 residues. CDR3 loop: CASRPSGGSHSNQPQHF. The DNA of the CDR3 is TGTGCCAGCAGACCTTCAGGGGGTAGCCATAGCAATCAGCCCCAGCATTTT.

The table lists this clone with a count of one. The chain is built from TRBV5-1 and TRBJ2-7; a possible D gene is TRBD2 (5 bases). This CDR3 is 13 amino acids long. Germline V gives CDR1 SGHRS, CDR2 YFSETQ. V was trimmed by 4 bases and J by 2 bases, leaving 10 bases between them. CDR3 in amino acids: CASSTGNTYEQYF. The CDR3 nucleotides are TGCGCCAGCAGCACCGGGAATACCTACGAGCAGTACTTC.

The gene calls are TRBV30 and TRBJ1-6; D ambiguous. The CDR3 is 14 amino acids. Germline CDR1 is GTSNPN and CDR2 is SVGIG (reference sequence). The germline V and J ends were trimmed by 1 base and 6 bases, with 10 bases remaining between them. CDR3 sequence reads: CAWSGGLGNSPLHF. The DNA for the CDR3 is TGTGCCTGGAGTGGTGGGCTTGGTAATTCACCCCTCCACTTT.

DNA of the CDR3: TGTGCCAGCAGCCCCGAACCTTCCATTACTAGGGGGTGGGAGACCCAGTACTTC. It specifies CASSPEPSITRGWETQYF. This chain links TRBV7-2 with TRBJ2-5, with D possibly matching TRBD1 (6 bases). Germline CDR1 SGHTA, CDR2 FQGNSA. Trimming shortened V by 5 bases and J by 5 bases, and 27 bases separated the two germline ends. The CDR3 covers 18 residues.

This clone was counted a few times. The chain employs TRBV6-4 and TRBJ1-6; TRBD1 matches 11 bases. Germline trimming cut 6 bases from V and 9 bases from J; bases unmatched to any gene: 4. CDR3 length: 14 residues. Germline CDR1 reads MRHNA; CDR2 reads SNTAGT. This chain's CDR3 is CASRPGQGVSPLHF. CDR3 sequence (DNA): TGTGCCAGCAGGCCGGGACAGGGGGTTTCACCCCTCCACTTT.

This chain uses TRBV28 with TRBJ1-2; 9 nucleotides agree with TRBD1. Germline assignment: CDR1 MDHEN and CDR2 SYDVKM. With 7 bases clipped from V and 4 bases from J, the junction kept 10 bases outside the gene matches. This CDR3 comprises 15 residues. This CDR3 reads CASNFRDRDGYGYTF. The CDR3 DNA is TGTGCCAGCAATTTCCGGGACAGGGACGGCTATGGCTACACCTTC.

In its sample, this clone was seen once. The rearrangement uses TRBV6-5 and TRBJ1-2; a possible D gene is TRBD1 (5 bases). CDR1 is MNHEY and CDR2 is SVGAGI in the germline V gene. V was cut by 7 bases and J by 4 bases, with 19 bases left in between. The CDR3 loop spans 15 amino acids. The CDR3 nucleotides read TGTGCCAGCACCCAACGGGGGGGAATACTCTATGGCTACACCTTC. This codes for CASTQRGGILYGYTF.

The CDR3 reads CASSQGLAAHEQYF. The DNA of the CDR3 is TGCGCCAGCAGCCAAGGGCTAGCAGCACACGAGCAGTACTTC. The rearrangement uses TRBV4-1 and TRBJ2-7, with D perhaps TRBD2 (5 bases). V shed 1 base and J shed 5 bases, with 12 bases lying between them. Germline V CDR1 and CDR2: MGHRA, YSYEKL. The CDR3 contains 14 residues.

The genes are TRBV4-3 and TRBJ1-3; the D is unclear. The ends were cut back, 0 bases at V and 0 bases at J, with 6 bases in the middle. CDR3 length: 15 amino acids. Germline assignment: CDR1 LGHNA and CDR2 YSLEER. CDR3 nucleotide sequence: TGCGCCAGCAGCCAAGAGGGCTACTCTGGAAACACCATATATTTT. Translated: CASSQEGYSGNTIYF.